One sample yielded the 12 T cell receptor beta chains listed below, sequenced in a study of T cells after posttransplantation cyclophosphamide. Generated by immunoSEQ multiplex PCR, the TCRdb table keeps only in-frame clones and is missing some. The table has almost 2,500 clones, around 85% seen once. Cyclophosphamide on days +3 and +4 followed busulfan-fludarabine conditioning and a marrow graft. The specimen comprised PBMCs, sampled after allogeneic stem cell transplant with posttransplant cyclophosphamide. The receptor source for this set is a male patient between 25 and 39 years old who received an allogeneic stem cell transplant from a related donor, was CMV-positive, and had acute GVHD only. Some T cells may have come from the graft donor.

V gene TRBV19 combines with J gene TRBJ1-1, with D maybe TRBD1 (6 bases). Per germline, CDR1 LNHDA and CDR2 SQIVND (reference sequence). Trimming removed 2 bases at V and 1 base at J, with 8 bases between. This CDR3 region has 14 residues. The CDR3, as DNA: TGTGCCAGTAGTATAACAGGGAAGAACACTGAAGCTTTCTTT. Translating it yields CASSITGKNTEAFF.

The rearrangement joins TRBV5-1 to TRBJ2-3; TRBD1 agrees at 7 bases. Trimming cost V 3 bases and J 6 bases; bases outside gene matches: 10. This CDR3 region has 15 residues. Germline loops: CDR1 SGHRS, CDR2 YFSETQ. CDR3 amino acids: CASSYGQAVGDTQYF. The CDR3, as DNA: TGCGCCAGCAGCTATGGACAGGCTGTGGGCGATACGCAGTATTTT.

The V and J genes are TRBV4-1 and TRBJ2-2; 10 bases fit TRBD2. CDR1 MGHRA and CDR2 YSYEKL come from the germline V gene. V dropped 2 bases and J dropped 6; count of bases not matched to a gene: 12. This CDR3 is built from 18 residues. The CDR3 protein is CASSQYGSGGWSAGELFF. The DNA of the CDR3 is TGCGCCAGCAGCCAATATGGTAGCGGGGGGTGGAGTGCCGGGGAGCTGTTTTTT.

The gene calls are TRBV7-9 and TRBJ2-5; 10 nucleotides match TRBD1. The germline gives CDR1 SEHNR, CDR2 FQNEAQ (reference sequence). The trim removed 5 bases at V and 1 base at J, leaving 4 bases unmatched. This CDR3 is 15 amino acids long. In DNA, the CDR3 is TGTGCCAGCAGCCGGACAGGGGGAACCCAAGAGACCCAGTACTTC. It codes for CASSRTGGTQETQYF.

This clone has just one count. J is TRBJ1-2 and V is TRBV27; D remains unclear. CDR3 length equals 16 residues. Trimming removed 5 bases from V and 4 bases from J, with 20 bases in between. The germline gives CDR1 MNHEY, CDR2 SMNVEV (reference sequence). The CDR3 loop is CASSTLGRRDGYGYTF. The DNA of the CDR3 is TGTGCCAGCAGTACCCTAGGGAGGCGAGATGGCTATGGCTACACCTTC.

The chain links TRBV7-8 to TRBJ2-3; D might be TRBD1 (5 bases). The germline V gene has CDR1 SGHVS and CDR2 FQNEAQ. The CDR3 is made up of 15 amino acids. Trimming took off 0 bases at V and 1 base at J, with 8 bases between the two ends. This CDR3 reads CASSLALTGTDTQYF. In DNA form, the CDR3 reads TGTGCCAGCAGCTTAGCGCTGACAGGCACAGATACGCAGTATTTT.

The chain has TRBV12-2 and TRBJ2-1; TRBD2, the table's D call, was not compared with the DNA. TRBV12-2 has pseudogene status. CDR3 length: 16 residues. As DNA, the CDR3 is TGTGCAAGTCGCCTCAATAGCGGGGGTCCTTACAATGAGCAGTTCTTC. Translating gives CASRLNSGGPYNEQFF.

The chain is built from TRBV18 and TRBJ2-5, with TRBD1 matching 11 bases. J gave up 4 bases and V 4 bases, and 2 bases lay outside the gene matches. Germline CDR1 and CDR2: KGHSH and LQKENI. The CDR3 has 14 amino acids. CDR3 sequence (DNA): TGTGCCAGCTCACGGACAGGGGGCGGAGAGACCCAGTACTTC. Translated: CASSRTGGGETQYF.

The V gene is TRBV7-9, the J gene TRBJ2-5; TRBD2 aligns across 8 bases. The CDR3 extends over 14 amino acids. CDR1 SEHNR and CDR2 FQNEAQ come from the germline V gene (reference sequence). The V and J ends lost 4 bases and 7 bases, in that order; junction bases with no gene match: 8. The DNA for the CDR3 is TGTGCCAGCAGCTCTACGGGCCGGGAGGGGACCCAGTACTTC. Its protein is CASSSTGREGTQYF.

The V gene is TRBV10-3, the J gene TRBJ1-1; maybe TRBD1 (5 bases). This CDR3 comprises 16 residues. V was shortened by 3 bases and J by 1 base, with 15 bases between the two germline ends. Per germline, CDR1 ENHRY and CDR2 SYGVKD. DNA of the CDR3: TGTGCCATCAGTGACAGGAGTGGGGCTGGGAACACTGAAGCTTTCTTT. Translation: CAISDRSGAGNTEAFF.

The CDR3 protein is CASSRQTYYEQYF. CDR3 coding DNA: TGCGCCAGCAGTAGACAGACCTACTACGAGCAGTACTTC. V is TRBV10-2 and J is TRBJ2-7; perhaps TRBD1 as D (5 bases). V lost 5 bases and J 3 bases, leaving 11 bases between the germline ends. The germline CDR1 and CDR2 sequences are WSHSY and SAAADI. This CDR3 has 13 residues.

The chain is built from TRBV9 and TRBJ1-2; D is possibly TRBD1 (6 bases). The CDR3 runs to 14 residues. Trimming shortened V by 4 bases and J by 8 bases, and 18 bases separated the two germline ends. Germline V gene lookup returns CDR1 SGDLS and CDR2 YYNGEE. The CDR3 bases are TGTGCCAGCAGCCGGGACACCCACTACCTGGGCTACACCTTC. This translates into CASSRDTHYLGYTF. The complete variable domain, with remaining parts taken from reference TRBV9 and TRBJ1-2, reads DSGVTQTPKHLITATGQRVTLRCSPRSGDLSVYWYQQSLDQGLQFLIQYYNGEERAKGNILERFSAQQFPDLHSELNLSSLELGDSALYFCASSRDTHYLGYTFGSGTRLTVV.